The 21 T cell receptor beta chains reported below all come from one sample, sequenced in a study of T cells in Graves' hyperthyroidism and ophthalmopathy. The investigators amplified TCR beta CDR3 regions from RNA transcripts. The HTBI primer set served for first-round RT-PCR of the TCR CDR3. MiXCR, run by TCRdb on the multiplex PCR reads, gives a single entry per CDR3 protein. In the table there are about 570,000 distinct CDR3 sequences, 13% to 15% of which are singletons. The sequenced sample consisted of blood. The receptor source for this set is a woman in her 40s with Graves' hyperthyroidism.

The genes are TRBV19 and TRBJ1-5; no reliable D call. Trimming removed 6 bases from V and 0 bases from J, with 18 bases in between. The germline V gene has CDR1 LNHDA and CDR2 SQIVND (reference sequence). The CDR3 is 17 residues long. The CDR3 coding sequence is TGTGCCAGTAGACCCCCGGGCGGATCGTATAGCAATCAGCCCCAGCATTTT. Encoded protein: CASRPPGGSYSNQPQHF. Using reference TRBV19 and TRBJ1-5 for the parts outside the CDR3, the full variable domain is DGGITQSPKYLFRKEGQNVTLSCEQNLNHDAMYWYRQDPGQGLRLIYYSQIVNDFQKGDIAEGYSVSREKKESFPLTVTSAQKNPTAFYLCASRPPGGSYSNQPQHFGDGTRLSIL.

This rearrangement joins TRBV7-2 to TRBJ1-2; D ambiguous. The CDR3 extends over 15 amino acids. Trimming removed 4 bases from V and 6 bases from J, with 18 bases in between. CDR1 SGHTA and CDR2 FQGNSA come from the germline V gene. CDR3 sequence reads: CASSSPPGPGDGYTF. CDR3 coding DNA: TGTGCCAGCAGCTCCCCCCCGGGCCCCGGCGATGGCTACACCTTC.

The chain has TRBV5-1 and TRBJ2-1; 9 positions agree with TRBD1. The ends lost 3 bases at V and 10 bases at J; junction bases unmatched: 8. Per germline, CDR1 SGHRS and CDR2 YFSETQ. The CDR3 sequence is 14 residues long. The CDR3 here is CASSWGQGMGEQFF. CDR3 coding DNA: TGCGCCAGCAGCTGGGGACAGGGAATGGGCGAGCAGTTCTTC.

The chain joins TRBV5-1 to TRBJ2-3; 7 bases align to TRBD2. Germline V gene data show CDR1 as SGHRS and CDR2 as YFSETQ. Trimming removed 3 bases from V and 1 base from J; junction bases left unmatched: 5. This CDR3 spans 15 amino acids. CDR3 protein: CASSSSSGGTDTQYF. The CDR3 coding sequence is TGCGCCAGCAGCTCGTCTAGCGGAGGCACAGATACGCAGTATTTT.

This clonotype was seen many times. The chain couples TRBV15 to TRBJ2-7; 10 positions match TRBD2. CDR1 LNHNV and CDR2 YYDKDF come from the germline V gene (reference sequence). J gave up 7 bases and V 6 bases, and 15 bases lay outside the gene matches. The CDR3 is 16 residues long. The CDR3 loop is CATRALPLAGNEEQYF. The CDR3 bases are TGTGCCACCAGAGCCCTTCCACTAGCGGGAAATGAGGAGCAGTACTTC. Using reference TRBV15 and TRBJ2-7 for the parts outside the CDR3, the full variable domain is DAMVIQNPRYQVTQFGKPVTLSCSQTLNHNVMYWYQQKSSQAPKLLFHYYDKDFNNEADTPDNFQSRRPNTSFCFLDIRSPGLGDTAMYLCATRALPLAGNEEQYFGPGTRLTVT.

Many counts were recorded for this clonotype. V usage is TRBV28 and J usage is TRBJ2-7; D may be TRBD2 (6 bases). CDR3 length: 12 residues. Trimming shortened V by 5 bases and J by 6 bases, and 11 bases separated the two germline ends. Germline CDR1 reads MDHEN; CDR2 reads SYDVKM. The DNA of the CDR3 is TGTGCCAGCAGTCCTTCAGCGGGCGAGCAGTACTTC. Translation: CASSPSAGEQYF.

This clonotype was seen at least ten times. The chain joins TRBV28 to TRBJ2-7; D is uncertain. Germline V gene data show CDR1 as MDHEN and CDR2 as SYDVKM. V was cut by 5 bases and J by 0 bases, with 8 bases left in between. This CDR3 is 13 amino acids long. In nucleotides, the CDR3 is TGTGCCAGCAGTAGGCCGCGCTCCTACGAGCAGTACTTC. Protein product: CASSRPRSYEQYF.

The sample holds many counts of this clonotype. The gene calls are TRBV28 and TRBJ2-7; 10 bases agree with TRBD2. The trim removed 2 bases at V and 4 bases at J, leaving 5 bases unmatched. This CDR3 has 15 residues. Per the germline V gene, CDR1 is MDHEN and CDR2 is SYDVKM. DNA for the CDR3: TGTGCCAGCAGTTTACCCCCGGGACTAGCGTACGAGCAGTACTTC. Translation gives CASSLPPGLAYEQYF.

With respect to this clonotype: A much larger clone lies one base from this, so it may be a read error. The V call is TRBV20-1, the J call TRBJ1-2; the D gene is possibly TRBD1 (5 bases). The CDR3 totals 16 residues. The V gene lost 4 bases and the J gene lost 1 base, with 19 bases spanning the gap. Germline loops: CDR1 DFQATT, CDR2 SNEGSKA (reference sequence). CDR3: CSAKDPGRGDNYGYTF. The CDR3 bases are TGCAGTGCTAAAGACCCGGGACGGGGGGATAACTATGGCTACACCTTC.

This clonotype showed up just a few times. The chain carries TRBV29-1 and TRBJ2-2, with TRBD2 as a possible D gene (5 bases). Between the trimmed V and J ends, which lost 3 bases and 7 bases, there was a span of 12 bases. This CDR3 comprises 13 residues. CDR1 is SQVTM, CDR2 ANQGSEA, per germline. In DNA form, the CDR3 reads TGCAGCGTTGAGTCCGGGGAAGGCGGGGAGCTGTTTTTT. Its protein is CSVESGEGGELFF.

There are many counts of this clonotype. This sequence joins TRBV7-9 and TRBJ2-7; D assignment may be TRBD1 or TRBD2 (5 bases each). Trimming removed 4 bases from V and 3 bases from J, with 13 bases in between. There are 14 residues in the CDR3. Germline CDR1 and CDR2: SEHNR and FQNEAQ (reference sequence). The CDR3 nucleotides read TGTGCCAGCAGCTACACCGGGACCCTCTACGAGCAGTACTTC. It yields the protein CASSYTGTLYEQYF.

Ten or more counts support this clonotype. The chain is built from TRBV2 and TRBJ2-7, with a weak D call TRBD2 (6 bases). In germline, CDR1 is SNHLY, CDR2 FYNNEI. Trimming removed 0 bases at V and 2 bases at J, with 11 bases between. The CDR3 contains 15 residues. The CDR3 nucleotides read TGTGCCAGCAGTGAAGCTATTAGCGGACCCTACGAGCAGTACTTC. Its translation is CASSEAISGPYEQYF. Drawing the rest from reference TRBV2 and TRBJ2-7, the complete variable domain is EPEVTQTPSHQVTQMGQEVILRCVPISNHLYFYWYRQILGQKVEFLVSFYNNEISEKSEIFDDQFSVERPDGSNFTLKIRSTKLEDSAMYFCASSEAISGPYEQYFGPGTRLTVT.

This clonotype occurred many times. This chain connects TRBV28 to TRBJ2-2; D gene unclear. CDR1 MDHEN and CDR2 SYDVKM come from the germline V gene. The ends were cut back, 1 base at V and 0 bases at J, with 6 bases in the middle. The CDR3 has 15 amino acids. DNA of the CDR3: TGTGCCAGCAGTTTATTACAGACGAACACCGGGGAGCTGTTTTTT. Amino acids: CASSLLQTNTGELFF. Supplemented by reference TRBV28 and TRBJ2-2, the full variable domain reads DVKVTQSSRYLVKRTGEKVFLECVQDMDHENMFWYRQDPGLGLRLIYFSYDVKMKEKGDIPEGYSVSREKKERFSLILESASTNQTSMYLCASSLLQTNTGELFFGEGSRLTVL.

At least ten counts were recorded for this clonotype. The chain carries TRBV2 and TRBJ1-1; possible D gene TRBD1, 6 bases. In germline, CDR1 is SNHLY, CDR2 FYNNEI. The CDR3 is 15 amino acids. V gave up 5 bases and J gave up 2 bases, with 15 bases separating them. The chain's CDR3 is CASSREAGANTEAFF. CDR3 in DNA: TGTGCCAGCAGTCGCGAGGCAGGGGCAAACACTGAAGCTTTCTTT.

V and J are TRBV4-1 and TRBJ2-7; the match to TRBD1 covers 7 bases. Germline loops: CDR1 MGHRA, CDR2 YSYEKL. Losses at the gene ends were 1 base for V and 0 bases for J; bases not matched to a gene: 6. CDR3 size: 16 residues. The chain's CDR3 is CASSQGTGLSSYEQYF. The CDR3 DNA follows: TGCGCCAGCAGCCAAGGGACAGGATTAAGCTCCTACGAGCAGTACTTC.

The rearrangement joins TRBV28 to TRBJ2-2; tentatively, D is TRBD2 (6 bases). This CDR3 has 15 amino acids. The ends were cut back, 7 bases at V and 5 bases at J, with 17 bases in the middle. Germline V lookup: CDR1 MDHEN, CDR2 SYDVKM. The CDR3 region is CASNRRLGGTGELFF. The CDR3 DNA follows: TGTGCCAGCAACCGCCGGTTAGGAGGGACCGGGGAGCTGTTTTTT.

This clonotype was recorded many times. The V gene is TRBV5-5, the J gene TRBJ2-1; D remains ambiguous. CDR1 and CDR2 from the germline V gene are SGHKS and YYEKEE (reference sequence). V was clipped by 3 bases and J by 10 bases, with 17 bases between them. The CDR3 extends over 14 amino acids. The CDR3 spells CASSWGRAPREQFF. The CDR3 bases are TGTGCCAGCAGCTGGGGTCGGGCACCCAGGGAGCAGTTCTTC.

This clonotype was detected ten times or more. The CDR3 region is CASSSTGGIPYEQYF. The CDR3 DNA reads TGTGCCAGCAGTTCGACGGGGGGGATCCCTTACGAGCAGTACTTC. The rearrangement links TRBV6-2 or TRBV6-3 to TRBJ2-7, with 8 bases identical to TRBD2. The CDR3 length is 15 residues. The trim removed 4 bases at V and 4 bases at J, leaving 9 bases unmatched. The V gene's germline CDR1 is MNHEY and CDR2 SVGEGT.

This clonotype was detected ten times or more. CDR3: CASSLMGNEQYF. As DNA, the CDR3 is TGTGCCAGCAGTTTAATGGGGAACGAGCAGTACTTC. This chain connects TRBV28 to TRBJ2-7; D is ambiguous. This CDR3 region has 12 residues. Germline V CDR1 and CDR2: MDHEN, SYDVKM. The V and J ends lost 2 bases and 5 bases respectively, with 7 bases between them.

The CDR3 DNA reads TGTGCCAGCAGTTACAAACGGCAGGGAACAGAAACGAACATTCAGTACTTC. Its protein product is CASSYKRQGTETNIQYF. The chain employs TRBV6-7 and TRBJ2-4; TRBD1 might be the D (5 bases). TRBV6-7 is reported as an ORF; its role is uncertain. The length of the CDR3 is 17 residues. V dropped 2 bases and J dropped 7 bases, with 21 bases sitting between them.

This clonotype was recorded at least ten times. The chain has TRBV11-2 and TRBJ2-1; D remains ambiguous. Trimming took off 1 base at V and 8 bases at J, with 15 bases between the two ends. The CDR3 is 15 residues long. CDR1 is SGHAT and CDR2 is FQNNGV in the germline V gene. The CDR3 is CASSLAPLRWDEQFF. The CDR3 nucleotides read TGTGCCAGCAGCTTAGCTCCCTTGCGATGGGATGAGCAGTTCTTC.